Presented here are 2 T cell receptor beta chains from one specimen sequenced in a study of T cells in Graves' hyperthyroidism and ophthalmopathy. RNA transcripts served as the template for amplifying TCR beta CDR3 regions. An initial round of RT-PCR targeting the TCR CDR3 relied on the HTBI primer set. TCRdb reanalysed the multiplex PCR reads using MiXCR and keeps one entry per CDR3 protein. The sample includes approximately 710,000 distinct CDR3 sequences, approximately 15% of them seen just once. Source material: blood. The receptors come from a man aged 45-65 years with Graves' hyperthyroidism.

The table lists this clonotype with a count of one. The chain has TRBV4-1 and TRBJ1-5; the D gene is possibly TRBD1 (5 bases). The CDR3 has 17 residues. Trimming took off 4 bases at V and 4 bases at J, with 20 bases between the two ends. Germline V gene lookup returns CDR1 MGHRA and CDR2 YSYEKL. The CDR3 here is CASSPLIAGKGNQPQHF. The CDR3 DNA sequence: TGCGCCAGCAGCCCTCTCATCGCAGGGAAGGGGAATCAGCCCCAGCATTTT.

Comments on this clonotype: Relative to the germline gene, one junction end is altered; a read error may explain this. This chain connects TRBV28 to TRBJ1-1; possible D gene TRBD1, 5 bases. Germline V CDR1 and CDR2: MDHEN, SYDVKM. CDR3 length: 12 amino acids. CDR3 amino acids: CACREGRTEAFF. CDR3 coding DNA: TGTGCCTGCAGGGAGGGACGCACTGAAGCTTTCTTT.